This is a list of T cell receptor beta chains from one sample in a study of radiotherapy plus CTLA-4 blockade in lung cancer. Profiled with immunoSEQ multiplex PCR; TCRdb holds only in-frame clones, not every one. The profile shows about 78,000 clones, 85% to 90% of them singletons. The input for sequencing was peripheral blood, taken from a patient treated with radiotherapy plus ipilimumab. Source of these receptors: a human donor with non-small cell lung cancer who had stable disease on radiotherapy plus ipilimumab. CDR3s include the opening cysteine and the closing phenylalanine or tryptophan. D genes are given only for firm matches. The size entry is marked missing in some rows and otherwise reads once, few, many or a size class.

j_call: TRBJ2-1; v_call: TRBV6-1; clone_size: .; d_call: .; cdr3_aa: CASSVEQGAYNEQFF; cdr3_nt: TGTGCCAGCAGTGTAGAACAGGGAGCCTACAATGAGCAGTTCTTC
j_call: TRBJ2-7; v_call: TRBV7-3; clone_size: .; d_call: TRBD2; cdr3_aa: CASSTIAGGSYEQYF; cdr3_nt: TGTGCCAGCAGCACTATAGCGGGAGGATCCTACGAGCAGTACTTC
j_call: TRBJ1-1; v_call: TRBV6-5; clone_size: .; d_call: .; cdr3_aa: CASRKADSSNTEAFF; cdr3_nt: TGTGCCAGCAGAAAAGCCGACAGCTCGAACACTGAAGCTTTCTTT
j_call: TRBJ2-7; v_call: TRBV7-2; clone_size: .; d_call: .; cdr3_aa: CASSLVEPEQYF; cdr3_nt: TGTGCCAGCAGCTTAGTGGAACCCGAGCAGTACTTC
j_call: TRBJ2-4; v_call: TRBV2; clone_size: .; d_call: .; cdr3_aa: CASSELSFSRATKNIQYF; cdr3_nt: TGTGCCAGCAGTGAATTGTCGTTTAGCCGCGCCACAAAAAACATTCAGTACTTC
j_call: TRBJ1-1; v_call: TRBV28; clone_size: .; d_call: .; cdr3_aa: CASSAQGGTTEAFF; cdr3_nt: TGTGCCAGCAGTGCGCAGGGCGGGACCACTGAAGCTTTCTTT
j_call: TRBJ2-7; v_call: TRBV30; clone_size: .; d_call: .; cdr3_aa: CAWNTGREYEQYF; cdr3_nt: TGTGCCTGGAACACAGGGAGGGAGTACGAGCAGTACTTC
j_call: TRBJ2-7; v_call: TRBV28; clone_size: .; d_call: .; cdr3_aa: CASSLSQAYEQYF; cdr3_nt: TGTGCCAGCAGTTTGTCACAGGCCTACGAGCAGTACTTC
j_call: TRBJ2-7; v_call: TRBV5-5; clone_size: .; d_call: .; cdr3_aa: CASSALSGYEQYF; cdr3_nt: TGTGCCAGCAGCGCCCTGTCGGGGTACGAGCAGTACTTC
j_call: TRBJ1-5; v_call: TRBV28; clone_size: .; d_call: TRBD1; cdr3_aa: CASSSRQGRGNQPQHF; cdr3_nt: TGTGCCAGCAGTTCGCGACAGGGAAGAGGCAATCAGCCCCAGCATTTT
j_call: TRBJ1-5; v_call: TRBV28; clone_size: .; d_call: TRBD1; cdr3_aa: CASSFRGTGMGRPQHF; cdr3_nt: TGTGCCAGCAGTTTCAGGGGGACAGGGATGGGACGGCCCCAGCATTTT
j_call: TRBJ2-2; v_call: TRBV7-3; clone_size: .; d_call: .; cdr3_aa: CASSLGRGLTGELFF; cdr3_nt: TGTGCCAGCAGCTTGGGTCGCGGACTCACCGGGGAGCTGTTTTTT
j_call: TRBJ2-1; v_call: TRBV6-1; clone_size: .; d_call: .; cdr3_aa: CASSQTRYEQFF; cdr3_nt: TGTGCCAGCAGCCAGACTAGGTATGAGCAGTTCTTC
j_call: TRBJ2-7; v_call: TRBV9; clone_size: .; d_call: .; cdr3_aa: CASSVAGADYEQYF; cdr3_nt: TGTGCCAGCAGCGTAGCCGGGGCAGACTACGAGCAGTACTTC
j_call: TRBJ2-7; v_call: TRBV11-3; clone_size: .; d_call: .; cdr3_aa: CASSLDQQTPVEF; cdr3_nt: TGTGCCAGCAGCTTAGATCAGCAGACTCCCGTCGAATTC
j_call: TRBJ2-3; v_call: TRBV14; clone_size: .; d_call: .; cdr3_aa: CASSPTGVTDTQYF; cdr3_nt: TGTGCCAGCAGCCCGACAGGAGTGACAGATACGCAGTATTTT
j_call: TRBJ2-4; v_call: TRBV28; clone_size: .; d_call: .; cdr3_aa: CASTPAQGSKNIQYF; cdr3_nt: TGTGCCAGCACCCCAGCCCAGGGATCCAAAAACATTCAGTACTTC
j_call: TRBJ1-3; v_call: TRBV5-1; clone_size: .; d_call: .; cdr3_aa: CASSRWGNTIYF; cdr3_nt: TGCGCCAGCAGCCGCTGGGGAAACACCATATATTTT
j_call: TRBJ1-5; v_call: TRBV12-5; clone_size: once; d_call: TRBD1; cdr3_aa: CASGSGQARNQPQHF; cdr3_nt: TGTGCTAGTGGTTCCGGACAGGCTCGCAATCAGCCCCAGCATTTT
j_call: TRBJ2-4; v_call: TRBV5-1; clone_size: .; d_call: TRBD1; cdr3_aa: CASSYGTGVDIQYF; cdr3_nt: TGCGCCAGCAGCTACGGGACAGGGGTCGACATTCAGTACTTC
j_call: TRBJ2-3; v_call: TRBV10-2; clone_size: .; d_call: .; cdr3_aa: CASSEFRRLPDTQYF; cdr3_nt: TGCGCCAGCAGTGAGTTCCGTCGCCTTCCAGATACGCAGTATTTT
j_call: TRBJ2-3; v_call: TRBV2; clone_size: .; d_call: TRBD2; cdr3_aa: CASSGLAGAADTQYF; cdr3_nt: TGTGCCAGCAGTGGACTAGCGGGAGCAGCAGATACGCAGTATTTT
j_call: TRBJ2-4; v_call: TRBV28; clone_size: .; d_call: TRBD1; cdr3_aa: CASTLGQGAPKNIQYF; cdr3_nt: TGTGCCAGCACCCTGGGGCAGGGGGCGCCCAAAAACATTCAGTACTTC
j_call: TRBJ1-3; v_call: TRBV15; clone_size: .; d_call: .; cdr3_aa: CATSRGGRENTIYF; cdr3_nt: TGTGCCACCAGCAGAGGGGGTCGAGAAAACACCATATATTTT
j_call: TRBJ2-3; v_call: TRBV7-2; clone_size: .; d_call: .; cdr3_aa: CASSSQRPPDTQYF; cdr3_nt: TGTGCCAGCAGCTCCCAGCGGCCCCCAGATACGCAGTATTTT
j_call: TRBJ2-2; v_call: TRBV27; clone_size: .; d_call: .; cdr3_aa: CASSFTQQGLRGELFF; cdr3_nt: TGTGCCAGCAGTTTCACGCAACAGGGTCTGCGGGGGGAGCTGTTTTTT
j_call: TRBJ1-6; v_call: TRBV29-1; clone_size: .; d_call: .; cdr3_aa: CSAARTPNSPLHF; cdr3_nt: TGCAGCGCCGCTCGGACACCTAATTCACCCCTCCACTTT
j_call: TRBJ1-4; v_call: TRBV15; clone_size: .; d_call: .; cdr3_aa: CASQGTTGRLFF; cdr3_nt: TGTGCCTCCCAGGGGACCACGGGTCGACTGTTTTTT
j_call: TRBJ2-2; v_call: TRBV7-7; clone_size: .; d_call: .; cdr3_aa: CASSQGLLTGELFF; cdr3_nt: TGTGCCAGCAGCCAGGGACTCCTCACCGGGGAGCTGTTTTTT
j_call: TRBJ2-6; v_call: TRBV11-1; clone_size: .; d_call: .; cdr3_aa: CASSLSGGNSGANVLTF; cdr3_nt: TGTGCCAGCAGCTTGTCAGGGGGGAACTCTGGGGCCAACGTCCTGACTTTC
j_call: TRBJ2-5; v_call: TRBV2; clone_size: once; d_call: .; cdr3_aa: CASSPGAYQETQYF; cdr3_nt: TGTGCCAGCAGTCCCGGAGCCTACCAAGAGACCCAGTACTTC
j_call: TRBJ1-2; v_call: TRBV29-1; clone_size: .; d_call: TRBD1; cdr3_aa: CSAKTGAYGYTF; cdr3_nt: TGCAGCGCGAAAACAGGGGCTTATGGCTACACCTTC
j_call: TRBJ2-1; v_call: TRBV10-3; clone_size: .; d_call: .; cdr3_aa: CAISDLGARNEQFF; cdr3_nt: TGTGCCATCAGTGATCTGGGGGCGCGTAATGAGCAGTTCTTC
j_call: TRBJ1-2; v_call: TRBV14; clone_size: .; d_call: TRBD1; cdr3_aa: CASSQGGQGSYGYTF; cdr3_nt: TGTGCCAGCAGCCAAGGCGGACAGGGATCCTATGGCTACACCTTC
j_call: TRBJ1-5; v_call: TRBV28; clone_size: once; d_call: TRBD1; cdr3_aa: CASSQGGYQPQHF; cdr3_nt: TGTGCCAGCAGCCAGGGGGGTTATCAGCCCCAGCATTTT
j_call: TRBJ2-7; v_call: TRBV18; clone_size: .; d_call: TRBD1; cdr3_aa: CASSPLDRAHEQYF; cdr3_nt: TGTGCCAGCTCACCTTTGGACAGGGCCCACGAGCAGTACTTC
j_call: TRBJ1-2; v_call: TRBV18; clone_size: .; d_call: .; cdr3_aa: CASSPQGNGYTF; cdr3_nt: TGTGCCAGCTCCCCACAGGGTAATGGCTACACCTTC
j_call: TRBJ2-5; v_call: TRBV28; clone_size: .; d_call: .; cdr3_aa: CASSRGGPQETQYF; cdr3_nt: TGTGCCAGCAGTCGTGGGGGCCCCCAAGAGACCCAGTACTTC
j_call: TRBJ2-3; v_call: TRBV7-2; clone_size: .; d_call: TRBD2; cdr3_aa: CASSAPGLAGRTDTQYF; cdr3_nt: TGTGCCAGCAGCGCACCGGGACTAGCGGGAAGGACGGATACGCAGTATTTT
j_call: TRBJ1-2; v_call: TRBV18; clone_size: .; d_call: .; cdr3_aa: CASSPPSGGAWGYTF; cdr3_nt: TGTGCCAGCTCACCACCCTCCGGGGGCGCGTGGGGCTACACCTTC